Listed here are 13 T cell receptor beta chains from one sample, sequenced in a study of blood T cell repertoires in COVID-19. The method was immunoSEQ multiplex PCR; TCRdb's version includes in-frame clones alone and lacks a portion of them. The sample records tens of thousands of clones, just under 85% being singletons. The specimen was peripheral blood. The receptors stem from a human donor with acute or convalescent COVID-19. The donor label of this sample is uncertain.

The sample holds many counts of this clone. The V and J genes are TRBV4-1 and TRBJ1-1; tentative D call: TRBD1 (5 bases). CDR1 is MGHRA, CDR2 YSYEKL, per germline. Trimming shortened V by 1 base and J by 0 bases, and 9 bases separated the two germline ends. The CDR3 is made up of 15 amino acids. The CDR3 DNA sequence: TGCGCCAGCAGCCAAGTCCAGGGAATGAACACTGAAGCTTTCTTT. It specifies CASSQVQGMNTEAFF.

The rearrangement uses TRBV4-3 and TRBJ2-1, with TRBD2 as a possible D gene (6 bases). Trimming took 1 base from V and 6 from J, leaving 7 bases between them. Per germline, CDR1 LGHNA and CDR2 YSLEER. The CDR3 has 13 residues. The CDR3 bases are TGCGCCAGCAGCCAAGGACTAGTCAATGAGCAGTTCTTC. This codes for CASSQGLVNEQFF.

This clone has just a few counts. The chain links TRBV4-3 to TRBJ1-1; D call uncertain. V lost 1 base to trimming and J lost 0 bases, with 6 bases between them. Germline values: CDR1 LGHNA, CDR2 YSLEER. The CDR3 loop spans 14 amino acids. CDR3 coding DNA: TGCGCCAGCAGCCAAGTCAGGTTGAACACTGAAGCTTTCTTT. Amino acid sequence: CASSQVRLNTEAFF.

Only a few counts were recorded for this clone. The chain joins TRBV4-2 to TRBJ2-1; 8 bases are a match to TRBD2. The CDR3 contains 16 residues. Germline V gives CDR1 LGHNA, CDR2 YNFKEQ. J gave up 4 bases and V 0 bases, and 5 bases lay outside the gene matches. The CDR3 loop reads CASSQDWGTSYNEQFF. CDR3 in DNA: TGTGCCAGCAGCCAAGATTGGGGGACTAGTTACAATGAGCAGTTCTTC.

V gene TRBV28 combines with J gene TRBJ1-1; possible D gene TRBD1, 5 bases. V lost 6 bases, J lost 4 bases, and 12 bases lay in between. Germline V CDR1 and CDR2: MDHEN, SYDVKM. The CDR3 has 13 amino acids. The CDR3 here is CASRPPGITEAFF. Here the CDR3 DNA reads TGTGCCAGCAGGCCTCCAGGGATCACTGAAGCTTTCTTT.

This chain connects TRBV5-4 to TRBJ2-7; 7 nucleotides match TRBD2. Germline CDR1 reads SGHNT; CDR2 reads YYREEE (reference sequence). This CDR3 region has 15 residues. Germline trimming cut 4 bases from V and 4 bases from J; bases unmatched to any gene: 11. The CDR3 nucleotides read TGTGCCAGCAGCCCCGTGGCGGGAGAAGCGTACGAGCAGTACTTC. It codes for CASSPVAGEAYEQYF.

V usage is TRBV9 and J usage is TRBJ2-2; D ambiguous. Between the trimmed V and J ends, which lost 0 bases and 0 bases, there was a span of 6 bases. Germline V gene sequence: CDR1 SGDLS, CDR2 YYNGEE. The CDR3 length is 15 residues. CDR3 loop: CASSVDSPNTGELFF. The CDR3 bases are TGTGCCAGCAGCGTAGACTCCCCGAACACCGGGGAGCTGTTTTTT. Drawing the rest from reference TRBV9 and TRBJ2-2, the complete variable domain is DSGVTQTPKHLITATGQRVTLRCSPRSGDLSVYWYQQSLDQGLQFLIQYYNGEERAKGNILERFSAQQFPDLHSELNLSSLELGDSALYFCASSVDSPNTGELFFGEGSRLTVL.

This chain uses TRBV7-6 with TRBJ2-1; TRBD2 aligns across 8 bases. This CDR3 is 15 amino acids long. Trimming at V came to 5 bases and at J to 4 bases, leaving 7 bases not matched to a gene. The germline CDR1 and CDR2 sequences are SGHVS and FNYEAQ. In DNA, the CDR3 is TGTGCCAGCAGCCCGCGGGGGGCGGTTTACAATGAGCAGTTCTTC. It is translated as CASSPRGAVYNEQFF.

V usage is TRBV9 and J usage is TRBJ2-3, with TRBD2 matching over 12 bases. The V gene end was trimmed by 2 bases and the J gene end by 10 bases; junction bases not matched to a gene: 14. The CDR3 runs to 17 residues. CDR1 and CDR2 (germline): SGDLS, YYNGEE. CDR3 in amino acids: CASSVLAGGLGALSQYF. The CDR3 nucleotides are TGTGCCAGCAGCGTGCTAGCGGGAGGGCTCGGGGCGCTCTCGCAGTATTTT.

The genes are TRBV28 and TRBJ2-7, with D perhaps TRBD1 (6 bases). Looked up from germline, CDR1 is MDHEN and CDR2 is SYDVKM. The CDR3 runs 13 residues. V lost 5 bases and J 2 bases, leaving 10 bases between the germline ends. CDR3 coding DNA: TGTGCCAGCAGTCTGACAGGACCCTACGAGCAGTACTTC. Translation: CASSLTGPYEQYF.

The rearrangement links TRBV30 to TRBJ1-5, with D perhaps TRBD1 (6 bases). The germline V gene encodes CDR1 GTSNPN and CDR2 SVGIG (reference sequence). Trimming took 1 base from V and 6 from J, leaving 22 bases between them. The CDR3 consists of 17 residues. The CDR3 nucleotides are TGTGCCTGGAGTGGTGGGACATTAGCTCTAGGAGGTCAGCCCCAGCATTTT. Protein sequence: CAWSGGTLALGGQPQHF.

The chain is built from TRBV19 and TRBJ1-5; D gene uncertain. Per the germline V gene, CDR1 is LNHDA and CDR2 is SQIVND (reference sequence). V dropped 7 bases and J dropped 1 base, with 8 bases sitting between them. The CDR3 length is 13 residues. CDR3 loop: CASNWQSNQPQHF. The CDR3 DNA sequence: TGTGCCAGTAATTGGCAGAGCAATCAGCCCCAGCATTTT. Complete variable domain (other parts from reference TRBV19 and TRBJ1-5): DGGITQSPKYLFRKEGQNVTLSCEQNLNHDAMYWYRQDPGQGLRLIYYSQIVNDFQKGDIAEGYSVSREKKESFPLTVTSAQKNPTAFYLCASNWQSNQPQHFGDGTRLSIL.

The chain uses TRBV11-2 and TRBJ2-7; the match to TRBD1 covers 10 bases. J was trimmed by 6 bases and V by 2 bases; bases with no gene match: 16. Per the germline V gene, CDR1 is SGHAT and CDR2 is FQNNGV. The CDR3 runs 18 residues. The CDR3 nucleotides are TGTGCCAGCAGCTTATTAATAACCCGGACAGGGGGTCTTAGCGAGCAGTACTTC. Amino acid sequence: CASSLLITRTGGLSEQYF.